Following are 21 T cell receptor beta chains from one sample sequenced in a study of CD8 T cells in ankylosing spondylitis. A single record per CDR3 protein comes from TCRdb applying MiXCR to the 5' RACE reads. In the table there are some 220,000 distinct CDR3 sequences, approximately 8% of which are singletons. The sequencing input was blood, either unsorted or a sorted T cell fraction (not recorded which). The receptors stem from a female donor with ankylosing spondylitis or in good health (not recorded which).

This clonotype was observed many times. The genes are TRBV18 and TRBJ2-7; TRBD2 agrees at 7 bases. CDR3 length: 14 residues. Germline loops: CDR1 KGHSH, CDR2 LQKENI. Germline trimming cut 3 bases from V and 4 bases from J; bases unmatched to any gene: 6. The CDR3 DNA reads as TGTGCCAGCTCACCCACGGGAGGACAATACGAGCAGTACTTC. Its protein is CASSPTGGQYEQYF.

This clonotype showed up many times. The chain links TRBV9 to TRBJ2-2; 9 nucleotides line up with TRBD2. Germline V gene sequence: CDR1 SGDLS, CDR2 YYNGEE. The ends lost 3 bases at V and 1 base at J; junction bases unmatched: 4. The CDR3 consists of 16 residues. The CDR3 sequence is CASSGSGRLNTGELFF. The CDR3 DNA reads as TGTGCCAGCAGCGGAAGCGGGAGGCTGAACACCGGGGAGCTGTTTTTT.

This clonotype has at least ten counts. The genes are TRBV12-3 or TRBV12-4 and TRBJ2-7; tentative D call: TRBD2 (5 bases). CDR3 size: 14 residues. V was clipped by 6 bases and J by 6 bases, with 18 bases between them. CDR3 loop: CASSWTELAPEQYF. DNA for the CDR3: TGTGCCAGCAGCTGGACTGAACTCGCCCCCGAGCAGTACTTC.

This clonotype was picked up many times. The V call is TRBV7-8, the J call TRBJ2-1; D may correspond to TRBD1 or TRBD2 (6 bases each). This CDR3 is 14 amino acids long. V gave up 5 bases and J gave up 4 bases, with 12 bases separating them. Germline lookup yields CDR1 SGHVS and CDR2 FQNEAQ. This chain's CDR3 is CASSPGGGYNEQFF. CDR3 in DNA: TGTGCCAGCAGCCCCGGGGGCGGATACAATGAGCAGTTCTTC.

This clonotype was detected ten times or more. The CDR3 region is CASSLRLYEQYF. The CDR3 nucleotides are TGTGCCAGCAGCTTGAGGCTCTACGAGCAGTACTTC. The V call is TRBV7-9, the J call TRBJ2-7; D not resolved. This CDR3 region has 12 residues. Germline V gene lookup returns CDR1 SEHNR and CDR2 FQNEAQ (reference sequence). V was trimmed by 3 bases and J by 3 bases, leaving 6 bases between them.

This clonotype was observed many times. The CDR3 is CASSPGQGSVHEQYF. The CDR3 DNA sequence: TGTGCCAGCTCACCAGGACAGGGGTCCGTGCACGAGCAGTACTTC. J is TRBJ2-7 and V is TRBV18, with TRBD1 matching 9 bases. The trim removed 2 bases at V and 5 bases at J, leaving 7 bases unmatched. The germline gives CDR1 KGHSH, CDR2 LQKENI. The CDR3 is 15 residues long.

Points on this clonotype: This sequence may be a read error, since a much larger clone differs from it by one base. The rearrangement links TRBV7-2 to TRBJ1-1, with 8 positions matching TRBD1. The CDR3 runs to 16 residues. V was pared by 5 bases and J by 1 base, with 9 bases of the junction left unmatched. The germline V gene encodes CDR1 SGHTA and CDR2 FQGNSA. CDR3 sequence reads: CASSRETGVKNTEAFF. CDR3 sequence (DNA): TGTGCCAGCAGCCGGGAGACAGGGGTGAAGAACACTGAAGCTTTCTTT.

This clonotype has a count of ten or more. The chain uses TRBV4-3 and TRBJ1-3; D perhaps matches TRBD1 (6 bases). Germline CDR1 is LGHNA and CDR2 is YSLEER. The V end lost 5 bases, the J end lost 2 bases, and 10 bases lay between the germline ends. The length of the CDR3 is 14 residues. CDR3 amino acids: CASSAGVTGNTIYF. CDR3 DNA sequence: TGCGCCAGCAGCGCAGGGGTGACTGGAAACACCATATATTTT.

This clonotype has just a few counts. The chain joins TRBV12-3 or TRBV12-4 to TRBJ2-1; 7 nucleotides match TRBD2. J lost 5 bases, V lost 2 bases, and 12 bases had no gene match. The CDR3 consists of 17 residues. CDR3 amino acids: CASSLRQGGSRDNEQFF. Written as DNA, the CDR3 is TGTGCCAGCAGTTTAAGGCAGGGAGGGTCACGGGACAATGAGCAGTTCTTC.

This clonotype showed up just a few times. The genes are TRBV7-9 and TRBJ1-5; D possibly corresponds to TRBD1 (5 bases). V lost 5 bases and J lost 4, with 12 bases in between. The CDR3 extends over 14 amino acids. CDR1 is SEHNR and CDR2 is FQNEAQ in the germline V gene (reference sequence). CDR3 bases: TGTGCCAGCAGCGCAGGGTTTGGGAATCAGCCCCAGCATTTT. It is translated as CASSAGFGNQPQHF.

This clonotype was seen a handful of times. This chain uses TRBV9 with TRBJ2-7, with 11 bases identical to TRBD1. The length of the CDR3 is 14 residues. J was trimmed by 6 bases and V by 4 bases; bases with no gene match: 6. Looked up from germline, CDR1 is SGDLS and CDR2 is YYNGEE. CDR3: CASSIRTGGGEQYF. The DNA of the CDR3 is TGTGCCAGCAGCATCAGGACAGGGGGCGGCGAGCAGTACTTC.

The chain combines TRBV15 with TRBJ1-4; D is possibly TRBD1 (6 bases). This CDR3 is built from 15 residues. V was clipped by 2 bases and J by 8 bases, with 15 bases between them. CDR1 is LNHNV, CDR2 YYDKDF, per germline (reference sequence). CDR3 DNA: TGTGCCACCAGCAGACCGACAGGAGAATTCGAAAAACTGTTTTTT. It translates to CATSRPTGEFEKLFF.

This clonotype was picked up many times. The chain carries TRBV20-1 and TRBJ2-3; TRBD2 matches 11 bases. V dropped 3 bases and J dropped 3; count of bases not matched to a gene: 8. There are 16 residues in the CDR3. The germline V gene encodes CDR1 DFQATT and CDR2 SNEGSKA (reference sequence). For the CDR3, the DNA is TGCAGTGCTAGGGGGGCACTAGCGGGAGTAACAGATACGCAGTATTTT. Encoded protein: CSARGALAGVTDTQYF.

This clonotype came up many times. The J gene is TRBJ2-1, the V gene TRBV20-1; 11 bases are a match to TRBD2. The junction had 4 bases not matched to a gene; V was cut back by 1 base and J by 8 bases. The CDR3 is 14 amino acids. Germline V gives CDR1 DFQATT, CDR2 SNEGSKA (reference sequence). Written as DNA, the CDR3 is TGCAGTGCTAGAGTAACTAGCGGGAGCCATGAGCAGTTCTTC. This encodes CSARVTSGSHEQFF.

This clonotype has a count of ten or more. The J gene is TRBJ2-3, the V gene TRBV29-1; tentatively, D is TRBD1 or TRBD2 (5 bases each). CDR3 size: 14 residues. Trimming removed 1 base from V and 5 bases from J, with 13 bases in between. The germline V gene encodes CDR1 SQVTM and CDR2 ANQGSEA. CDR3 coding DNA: TGCAGCGTTGAAGTGGGGGACGGCGGAGATACGCAGTATTTT. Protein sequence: CSVEVGDGGDTQYF.

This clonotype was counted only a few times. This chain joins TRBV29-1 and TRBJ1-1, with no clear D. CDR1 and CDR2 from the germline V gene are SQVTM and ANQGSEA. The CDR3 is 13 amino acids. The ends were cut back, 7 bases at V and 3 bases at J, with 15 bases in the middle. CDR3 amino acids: CSAGLNSDTEAFF. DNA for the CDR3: TGCAGCGCCGGACTCAACTCGGACACTGAAGCTTTCTTT.

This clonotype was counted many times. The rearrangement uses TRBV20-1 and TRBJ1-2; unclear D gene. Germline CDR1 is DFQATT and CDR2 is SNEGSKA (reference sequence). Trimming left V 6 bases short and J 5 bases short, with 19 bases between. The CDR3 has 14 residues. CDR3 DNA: TGCAGTGCCACACCCGGGAAGGACGGGTATGGCTACACCTTC. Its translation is CSATPGKDGYGYTF.

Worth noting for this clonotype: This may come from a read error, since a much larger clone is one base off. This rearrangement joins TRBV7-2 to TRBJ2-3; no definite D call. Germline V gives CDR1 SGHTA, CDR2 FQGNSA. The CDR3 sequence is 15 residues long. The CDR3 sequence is CDSSPSPAPTDTQYF. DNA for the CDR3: TGTGACAGCAGCCCCTCACCAGCCCCAACAGATACGCAGTATTTT.

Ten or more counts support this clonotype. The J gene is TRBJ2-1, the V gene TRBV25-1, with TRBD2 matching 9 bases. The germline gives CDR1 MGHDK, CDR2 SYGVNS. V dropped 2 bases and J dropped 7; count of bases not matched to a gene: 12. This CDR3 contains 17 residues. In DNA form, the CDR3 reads TGTGCCAGCAGTGAACAACCTGGCGGGAGGGCCGCAAATGAGCAGTTCTTC. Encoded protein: CASSEQPGGRAANEQFF.

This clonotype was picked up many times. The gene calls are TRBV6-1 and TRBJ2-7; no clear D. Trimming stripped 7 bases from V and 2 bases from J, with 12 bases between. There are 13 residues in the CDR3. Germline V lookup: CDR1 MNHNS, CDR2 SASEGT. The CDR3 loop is CASTTDGTYEQYF. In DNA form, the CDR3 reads TGTGCCAGCACGACGGACGGAACCTACGAGCAGTACTTC.

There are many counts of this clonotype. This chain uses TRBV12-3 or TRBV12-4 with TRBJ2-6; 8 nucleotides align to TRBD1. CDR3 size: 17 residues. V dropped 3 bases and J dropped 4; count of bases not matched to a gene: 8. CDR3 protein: CASSLDRVISGANVLTF. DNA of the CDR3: TGTGCCAGCAGTTTGGACAGGGTAATATCAGGGGCCAACGTCCTGACTTTC.